The 25 T cell receptor beta chains below all came from one sample that was sequenced in a study of CD8 T cells in Susac syndrome. With random hexamers, roughly 0.5 to 1 ug RNA was reverse transcribed. TCRdb processed the immunoSEQ multiplex PCR reads anew with MiXCR; each CDR3 protein has one entry. The table shows roughly 80,000 distinct CDR3 sequences, with 90% to 95% occurring only once. The sample taken for sequencing was CD8+ T cells from PBMCs. These receptors all stem from a human donor with multiple sclerosis.

This chain links TRBV7-3 with TRBJ2-3; weak D call: TRBD2 (6 bases). CDR1 and CDR2 (germline): SGHTA, FQGTGA. V was pared by 0 bases and J by 1 base, with 8 bases between. The CDR3 has 15 residues. CDR3 region: CASSLTGGGTDTQYF. The CDR3 nucleotides read TGTGCCAGCAGCTTAACCGGGGGTGGCACAGATACGCAGTATTTT.

A single count supports this clonotype. The chain has TRBV12-5 and TRBJ2-1; the D is unclear. V lost 4 bases and J 9 bases, leaving 13 bases between the germline ends. The length of the CDR3 is 13 residues. CDR1 is LGHNT and CDR2 is FRNRAP in the germline V gene. CDR3 loop: CASGWVSSGEQFF. CDR3 bases: TGTGCTAGTGGTTGGGTTAGCTCGGGTGAGCAGTTCTTC.

This chain connects TRBV9 to TRBJ2-1; D ambiguous. From germline, CDR1 is SGDLS and CDR2 YYNGEE. The CDR3 runs 16 residues. Trimming removed 0 bases at V and 0 bases at J, with 10 bases between. The CDR3 loop is CASSVGGSSSYNEQFF. The DNA for the CDR3 is TGTGCCAGCAGCGTAGGGGGATCTTCCTCCTACAATGAGCAGTTCTTC.

The CDR3: CASFLAGETDTQYF. DNA for the CDR3: TGCGCCAGCTTCCTAGCGGGGGAAACAGATACGCAGTATTTT. This sequence joins TRBV5-1 and TRBJ2-3; 10 nucleotides agree with TRBD2. The CDR3 sequence is 14 residues long. V shed 7 bases and J 3 bases; nucleotides not matched to a gene: 5. Germline assignment: CDR1 SGHRS and CDR2 YFSETQ.

The CDR3 coding sequence is TGTGCCAGCAGTTACTCGGCCCCGACAGGAGAGCAGTACTTC. Encoded protein: CASSYSAPTGEQYF. V gene TRBV6-5 combines with J gene TRBJ2-7; D may be TRBD1 (6 bases). The CDR3 is 14 amino acids. From germline, CDR1 is MNHEY and CDR2 SVGAGI. Trimming removed 0 bases from V and 7 bases from J, with 13 bases in between.

The chain links TRBV28 to TRBJ2-3, with 7 bases that match TRBD1. Looked up from germline, CDR1 is MDHEN and CDR2 is SYDVKM. The CDR3 is 16 amino acids. V lost 8 bases, J lost 3 bases, and 14 bases stayed unmatched. In nucleotides, the CDR3 is TGTGCCAGCGAGAAGCCGGGACAGCTCTGGACAGATACGCAGTATTTT. Protein: CASEKPGQLWTDTQYF.

The chain carries TRBV5-1 and TRBJ2-7; unclear D gene. The CDR3 covers 13 residues. CDR1 is SGHRS, CDR2 YFSETQ, per germline. V was clipped by 1 base and J by 7 bases, with 12 bases between them. DNA for the CDR3: TGCGCCAGCAGCTTGAGGCCGCCTGAGGAGCAGTACTTC. The encoded protein is CASSLRPPEEQYF.

In this sample, this clonotype turned up once. The V gene is TRBV13, the J gene TRBJ2-1; TRBD2 matches 8 bases. Unmatched junction bases numbered 3, after V lost 4 bases and J lost 1 base. Germline V gene data show CDR1 as PRHDT and CDR2 as FYEKMQ (reference sequence). The CDR3 contains 15 residues. The CDR3 coding sequence is TGTGCCAGCAGCTCAGCGGGAGAGTCCTACAATGAGCAGTTCTTC. This encodes CASSSAGESYNEQFF.

This sequence joins TRBV4-2 and TRBJ1-2; D not resolved. The CDR3 spans 11 residues. V lost 1 base, J lost 12 bases, and 9 bases lay in between. Germline assignment: CDR1 LGHNA and CDR2 YNFKEQ. The CDR3 DNA follows: TGTGCCAGCAGCCAAGGAGGGAACCACACCTTC. Translation gives CASSQGGNHTF.

The J gene is TRBJ2-4, the V gene TRBV6-5, with 14 nucleotides matching TRBD2. Germline V gene data show CDR1 as MNHEY and CDR2 as SVGAGI. Unmatched junction bases numbered 13, after V lost 0 bases and J lost 3 bases. This CDR3 has 21 amino acids. DNA for the CDR3: TGTGCCAGCAGTTACTCCAAATTATCGGGACTAGCGGGAGTGGGCAAAAACATTCAGTACTTC. Amino acids: CASSYSKLSGLAGVGKNIQYF.

The gene calls are TRBV12-3 or TRBV12-4 and TRBJ2-1, with a tentative D call TRBD2 (6 bases). V was cut by 4 bases and J by 2 bases, with 12 bases left in between. This CDR3 contains 15 residues. DNA for the CDR3: TGTGCCAGCAGTTCGGCTAGCGTGACCTACAATGAGCAGTTCTTC. It specifies CASSSASVTYNEQFF.

The chain employs TRBV7-3 and TRBJ2-6; the D is unclear. Germline assignment: CDR1 SGHTA and CDR2 FQGTGA. The CDR3 sequence is 15 residues long. Trimming pared 2 bases from V and 0 bases from J, leaving 5 bases between. CDR3 bases: TGTGCCAGCAGCTTATCCCTCTCTGGGGCCAACGTCCTGACTTTC. It yields the protein CASSLSLSGANVLTF.

This rearrangement joins TRBV5-6 to TRBJ2-1; D is unclear. Germline lookup yields CDR1 SGHDT and CDR2 YYEEEE. This CDR3 comprises 14 residues. Trimming cost V 1 base and J 6 bases, with 11 bases left between them. DNA of the CDR3: TGTGCCAGCAGCTTGATCATGCTAGTCAATGAGCAGTTCTTC. Translation gives CASSLIMLVNEQFF.

The V and J genes are TRBV29-1 and TRBJ2-1, with D uncertain. V shed 3 bases and J shed 8 bases, with 17 bases lying between them. The germline gives CDR1 SQVTM, CDR2 ANQGSEA. CDR3 length: 14 residues. The CDR3: CSVDEALSPDEQFF. The CDR3 region has the DNA TGCAGCGTTGACGAGGCGCTATCCCCAGATGAGCAGTTCTTC.

The V gene is TRBV20-1, the J gene TRBJ2-4; D ambiguous. Trimming stripped 3 bases from V and 7 bases from J, with 16 bases between. The CDR3 covers 14 residues. CDR1 and CDR2 from the germline V gene are DFQATT and SNEGSKA (reference sequence). The DNA for the CDR3 is TGCAGTGCTAGGAGGCAGGAGATGGGGAACATTCAGTACTTC. This gives the protein CSARRQEMGNIQYF.

The V call is TRBV4-3, the J call TRBJ2-5, with 7 bases that match TRBD1. CDR3 length: 14 amino acids. CDR1 is LGHNA, CDR2 YSLEER, per germline. Germline trimming cut 3 bases from V and 1 base from J; bases unmatched to any gene: 2. For the CDR3, the DNA is TGCGCCAGCAGCCAGGACAGGAGCCAAGAGACCCAGTACTTC. Protein: CASSQDRSQETQYF.

The rearrangement uses TRBV19 and TRBJ2-1, with 7 bases aligning to TRBD2. CDR3 length equals 14 residues. J gave up 8 bases and V 1 base, and 5 bases lay outside the gene matches. Germline assignment: CDR1 LNHDA and CDR2 SQIVND (reference sequence). CDR3 sequence: CASSIVAGEYEQFF. CDR3 nucleotide sequence: TGTGCCAGTAGTATAGTTGCGGGAGAATATGAGCAGTTCTTC. Full variable domain (remainder filled in from reference TRBV19 and TRBJ2-1): DGGITQSPKYLFRKEGQNVTLSCEQNLNHDAMYWYRQDPGQGLRLIYYSQIVNDFQKGDIAEGYSVSREKKESFPLTVTSAQKNPTAFYLCASSIVAGEYEQFFGPGTRLTVL.

Here the CDR3 DNA reads TGTGCCAGCAGTTGGGGAGGCATACCGAAGTATGGCTACACCTTC. This translates into CASSWGGIPKYGYTF. This chain joins TRBV28 and TRBJ1-2; D call uncertain. Between the trimmed V and J ends, which lost 4 bases and 5 bases, there was a span of 17 bases. Looked up from germline, CDR1 is MDHEN and CDR2 is SYDVKM. This CDR3 contains 15 residues.

The chain combines TRBV5-6 with TRBJ1-5, with D possibly being TRBD1 (5 bases). Germline V gene sequence: CDR1 SGHDT, CDR2 YYEEEE. This CDR3 region has 13 residues. The ends were cut back, 3 bases at V and 2 bases at J, with 6 bases in the middle. CDR3 sequence reads: CASSSTGNQPQHF. The DNA for the CDR3 is TGTGCCAGCAGCTCGACAGGCAATCAGCCCCAGCATTTT.

V is TRBV20-1 and J is TRBJ2-1; TRBD2 is a possible D gene (6 bases). CDR3 length equals 17 residues. Germline V CDR1 and CDR2: DFQATT, SNEGSKA (reference sequence). V was clipped by 5 bases and J by 2 bases, with 22 bases between them. The CDR3 region is CSALTPGDGFPYNEQFF. In DNA form, the CDR3 reads TGCAGTGCTTTAACGCCGGGGGATGGATTTCCCTACAATGAGCAGTTCTTC.

This clonotype was picked up one time. The chain combines TRBV29-1 with TRBJ2-3; TRBD2 might be the D (5 bases). The CDR3 is made up of 12 amino acids. Trimming pared 8 bases from V and 2 bases from J, leaving 11 bases between. In germline, CDR1 is SQVTM, CDR2 ANQGSEA. CDR3 nucleotide sequence: TGCAGCATGGACGGGAACACAGATACGCAGTATTTT. Its protein is CSMDGNTDTQYF.

This sequence joins TRBV29-1 and TRBJ1-1; perhaps TRBD1 as D (6 bases). This CDR3 region has 13 residues. Germline CDR1 is SQVTM and CDR2 is ANQGSEA. Trimming removed 7 bases from V and 5 bases from J, with 17 bases in between. CDR3 in amino acids: CSARRGAWTEAFF. The CDR3 coding sequence is TGCAGCGCCCGACGGGGGGCGTGGACTGAAGCTTTCTTT.

CDR3 protein: CASSHLPFDRTDTQYF. The CDR3 DNA sequence: TGTGCCAGCTCACACCTACCTTTTGATCGCACAGATACGCAGTATTTT. This chain links TRBV18 with TRBJ2-3, with D unclear. The V gene's germline CDR1 is KGHSH and CDR2 LQKENI. Trimming pared 4 bases from V and 1 base from J, leaving 15 bases between. This CDR3 is built from 16 residues.

This sequence joins TRBV4-3 and TRBJ2-7, with D possibly being TRBD1 (5 bases). CDR3 length: 14 residues. V was shortened by 1 base and J by 3 bases, with 10 bases between the two germline ends. Per the germline V gene, CDR1 is LGHNA and CDR2 is YSLEER. The CDR3 nucleotides are TGCGCCAGCAGCCAAGCAACGACAGTCTACGAGCAGTACTTC. Protein: CASSQATTVYEQYF.

The sample holds one count of this clonotype. This chain joins TRBV9 and TRBJ1-5, with D hard to call. Per the germline V gene, CDR1 is SGDLS and CDR2 is YYNGEE. The V end lost 3 bases, the J end lost 0 bases, and 7 bases lay between the germline ends. CDR3 size: 14 residues. The CDR3 DNA reads TGTGCCAGCAGCGAATTAGGTAGCAATCAGCCCCAGCATTTT. Translating gives CASSELGSNQPQHF.